Detailed here is one T cell receptor (beta chain). These data belong to a study of blood T cell repertoires in COVID-19. As processed by the authors: From reference gene primer amplification, estimates of nucleated cell counts were derived. Clones were sequenced by immunoSEQ multiplex PCR, and TCRdb holds only the in-frame ones, with some missing. D and trimming come from the DNA, and the V and J calls and clone size come from that table. The sample lists some 490,000 clones; 80% to 90% were seen once. The sample was peripheral blood. This TCR came from a human donor in a cohort sampled during active COVID-19.

The CDR3 DNA reads TGTGCCAGCAGCTTAAGAGACAGGGGCCTCAACCTCTACGAGCAGTACTTC. Encoded protein: CASSLRDRGLNLYEQYF. V gene TRBV7-6 combines with J gene TRBJ2-7, with TRBD1 matching over 8 bases. Germline CDR1 and CDR2: SGHVS and FNYEAQ. This CDR3 is 17 amino acids long. With 2 bases clipped from V and 3 bases from J, the junction kept 12 bases outside the gene matches.